These T cell receptor beta chains were read from a single sample in a study of identifying expanded T cells in peripheral blood. Profiled with immunoSEQ multiplex PCR; TCRdb holds only in-frame clones, not every one. Of about 82,000 clones listed, about 90% are singletons. The specimen sequenced was blood. All receptors derive from a person aged 18 to 70 in good health. Each CDR3 is given with its conserved first and last residue. D genes are given only for firm matches. A clone size is listed for some rows: how often the clone was seen (once, few, many), or a class if it is expanded.

>NA|TRBV27|14|NA|TRBJ2-5
CASSYVGSQETQYF
TGTGCCAGCAGTTACGTGGGGAGCCAAGAGACCCAGTACTTC
>NA|TRBV29-1|14|NA|TRBJ2-3
CSVAPTGFADTQYF
TGCAGCGTTGCCCCAACAGGGTTCGCAGATACGCAGTATTTT
>NA|TRBV30|13|NA|TRBJ1-1
CASHGTLNTEAFF
TGTGCCAGCCACGGGACATTAAACACTGAAGCTTTCTTT
>NA|TRBV11-1|14|NA|TRBJ1-2
CASSSAPSDYGYTF
TGTGCCAGCAGCTCAGCGCCATCGGACTATGGCTACACCTTC
>few|TRBV10-1|12|NA|TRBJ1-3
CASSRQGNTIYF
TGCGCCAGCAGTCGACAGGGAAACACCATATATTTT
>NA|TRBV30|14|NA|TRBJ1-3
CAWRKVNSGNTIYF
TGTGCCTGGAGGAAGGTAAACTCTGGAAACACCATATATTTT
>NA|TRBV15|13|NA|TRBJ1-5
CATDPTGLQPQHF
TGTGCCACTGACCCTACAGGGCTTCAGCCCCAGCATTTT
>NA|TRBV5-1|13|NA|TRBJ1-3
CASSWGPGNTIYF
TGCGCCAGCAGCTGGGGCCCTGGAAACACCATATATTTT
>NA|TRBV7-9|14|NA|TRBJ1-2
CASSLIGGDYGYTF
TGTGCCAGCAGCTTAATTGGGGGTGACTATGGCTACACCTTC
>once|TRBV19|15|NA|TRBJ1-1
CASSTTGARGTEAFF
TGTGCCAGTAGTACCACCGGGGCCAGGGGCACTGAAGCTTTCTTT
>NA|TRBV5-5|15|NA|TRBJ2-7
CASSLGGTPPSEQYF
TGTGCCAGCAGCTTGGGGGGGACTCCCCCGAGCGAGCAGTACTTC
>NA|TRBV2|12|NA|TRBJ2-2
CASSDSPGELFF
TGTGCCAGCAGTGACAGTCCCGGGGAGCTGTTTTTT